Following are 27 T cell receptor beta chains from one sample sequenced in a study of cytomegalovirus exposure and HLA in healthy donors. The study ran its PCR with 60 Vbeta and 13 Jbeta primers. Clones were sequenced by immunoSEQ multiplex PCR, and TCRdb holds only the in-frame ones, with some missing. The repertoire table contains around 200,000 clones. Sequencing used PBMCs. The receptor set was obtained from a girl aged 2 to 10 in good health and CMV-seropositive.

The chain links TRBV7-9 to TRBJ2-1; 10 positions match TRBD2. Germline V CDR1 and CDR2: SEHNR, FQNEAQ (reference sequence). There are 16 residues in the CDR3. J was trimmed by 4 bases and V by 8 bases; bases with no gene match: 11. The CDR3 coding sequence is TGTGCCAGCCAACTTCTCCTAGCGGGAGTTTACAATGAGCAGTTCTTC. Translation: CASQLLLAGVYNEQFF.

The chain joins TRBV28 to TRBJ2-5; 7 bases line up with TRBD1. The end of the DNA fits TRBJ2-7 better, so the J call may be wrong. Germline V gives CDR1 MDHEN, CDR2 SYDVKM. The CDR3 spans 16 residues. The CDR3 reads CASSYIPGQNSYEQYF. In nucleotides, the CDR3 is TGTGCCAGCAGTTATATCCCGGGACAGAATTCCTACGAGCAGTACTTC.

This rearrangement joins TRBV10-2 to TRBJ2-4; the D gene is possibly TRBD2 (6 bases). There are 13 residues in the CDR3. Per germline, CDR1 WSHSY and CDR2 SAAADI. Trimming removed 6 bases at V and 8 bases at J, with 14 bases between. In DNA form, the CDR3 reads TGCGCCAGCAGCCGGACTCCGGGGGACATTCAGTACTTC. Protein: CASSRTPGDIQYF.

The rearrangement uses TRBV7-6 and TRBJ2-1; 8 nucleotides agree with TRBD2. The CDR3 consists of 17 residues. Trimming cost V 0 bases and J 5 bases; bases outside gene matches: 9. Germline V gene sequence: CDR1 SGHVS, CDR2 FNYEAQ. Here the CDR3 reads CASSLALGLAVNNEQFF. The CDR3 region has the DNA TGTGCCAGCAGCTTAGCACTAGGACTAGCAGTTAACAATGAGCAGTTCTTC.

The rearrangement joins TRBV7-2 to TRBJ1-1; the D is unclear. Trimming shortened V by 0 bases and J by 1 base, and 6 bases separated the two germline ends. The CDR3 is 14 amino acids. Germline CDR1 reads SGHTA; CDR2 reads FQGNSA. CDR3 bases: TGTGCCAGCAGCTTAGCAACACCGAACACTGAAGCTTTCTTT. Encoded protein: CASSLATPNTEAFF. Drawing the rest from reference TRBV7-2 and TRBJ1-1, the complete variable domain is GAGVSQSPSNKVTEKGKDVELRCDPISGHTALYWYRQSLGQGLEFLIYFQGNSAPDKSGLPSDRFSAERTGGSVSTLTIQRTQQEDSAVYLCASSLATPNTEAFFGQGTRLTVV.

The chain carries TRBV27 and TRBJ1-5; TRBD1 agrees at 8 bases. The junction had 13 bases not matched to a gene; V was cut back by 6 bases and J by 0 bases. CDR1 MNHEY and CDR2 SMNVEV come from the germline V gene (reference sequence). The CDR3 sequence is 18 residues long. The CDR3: CASRPGTGSPRSNQPQHF. As DNA, the CDR3 is TGTGCCAGCAGACCAGGGACAGGTTCGCCCCGTAGCAATCAGCCCCAGCATTTT.

The chain links TRBV7-9 to TRBJ1-1; perhaps TRBD1 as D (6 bases). Trimming took 4 bases from V and 8 from J, leaving 11 bases between them. The length of the CDR3 is 12 residues. Germline CDR1 reads SEHNR; CDR2 reads FQNEAQ (reference sequence). Written as DNA, the CDR3 is TGTGCCAGCAGCTCAACCCAGGGGGAAGCTTTCTTT. Protein product: CASSSTQGEAFF.

The chain recombines TRBV19 with TRBJ1-5, with D tentatively TRBD1 (5 bases). The CDR3 has 18 amino acids. V lost 4 bases and J 6 bases, leaving 25 bases between the germline ends. Germline CDR1 reads LNHDA; CDR2 reads SQIVND (reference sequence). CDR3 coding DNA: TGTGCCAGTAGTACTTCGGGTTTCCGGACCCAAGGGGCTCAGCCCCAGCATTTT. Translating it yields CASSTSGFRTQGAQPQHF.

The V and J genes are TRBV7-9 and TRBJ1-4; maybe TRBD1 (5 bases). V gave up 1 base and J gave up 2 bases, with 8 bases separating them. In germline, CDR1 is SEHNR, CDR2 FQNEAQ (reference sequence). This CDR3 comprises 15 residues. The CDR3 reads CASSLVGATNEKLFF. In nucleotides, the CDR3 is TGTGCCAGCAGCTTAGTAGGGGCCACTAATGAAAAACTGTTTTTT.

The rearrangement links TRBV18 to TRBJ1-1; 8 bases are a match to TRBD1. Germline loops: CDR1 KGHSH, CDR2 LQKENI. J gave up 4 bases and V 4 bases, and 8 bases lay outside the gene matches. CDR3 length equals 15 residues. For the CDR3, the DNA is TGTGCCAGCTCACAAGGACAGGGAGGGCCCACTGAAGCTTTCTTT. Encoded protein: CASSQGQGGPTEAFF.

This chain connects TRBV27 to TRBJ2-2; D is unclear. V dropped 0 bases and J dropped 6 bases, with 8 bases sitting between them. This CDR3 is 14 amino acids long. CDR1 and CDR2 (germline): MNHEY, SMNVEV (reference sequence). CDR3 region: CASSLSFPPGELFF. In DNA form, the CDR3 reads TGTGCCAGCAGTTTATCCTTCCCCCCCGGGGAGCTGTTTTTT.

This chain uses TRBV7-9 with TRBJ1-5; 7 nucleotides align to TRBD1. This CDR3 spans 16 amino acids. Germline-derived CDR1 and CDR2 are SEHNR and FQNEAQ (reference sequence). The V gene end was trimmed by 6 bases and the J gene end by 2 bases; junction bases not matched to a gene: 10. As DNA, the CDR3 is TGTGCCAGCAGTAAAATACAGGGGAAAGGCAATCAGCCCCAGCATTTT. Translated: CASSKIQGKGNQPQHF.

CDR3 DNA sequence: TGTGCCAGCAGGAGCGGGTACGAGCAGTACTTC. Its translation: CASRSGYEQYF. This chain joins TRBV25-1 and TRBJ2-7; tentative D call: TRBD2 (6 bases). The CDR3 has 11 residues. V shed 6 bases and J shed 4 bases, with 7 bases lying between them. Germline CDR1 reads MGHDK; CDR2 reads SYGVNS.

This chain links TRBV10-3 with TRBJ2-1; 9 bases map to TRBD2. CDR3 length equals 14 residues. Germline values: CDR1 ENHRY, CDR2 SYGVKD. Trimming at V came to 7 bases and at J to 5 bases, leaving 6 bases not matched to a gene. The CDR3 DNA reads TGTGCCATCACCCCTAGCGGGACCGACAATGAGCAGTTCTTC. It specifies CAITPSGTDNEQFF.

The chain has TRBV4-2 and TRBJ1-4; a possible D gene is TRBD1 (5 bases). This CDR3 spans 18 amino acids. Between the trimmed V and J ends, which lost 0 bases and 2 bases, there was a span of 16 bases. Germline-derived CDR1 and CDR2 are LGHNA and YNFKEQ. The DNA of the CDR3 is TGTGCCAGCAGCCAAGAAGGTACCCTGACAGTGACTAATGAAAAACTGTTTTTT. Protein sequence: CASSQEGTLTVTNEKLFF.

This chain joins TRBV28 and TRBJ1-1; D is unresolved. Germline V gene data show CDR1 as MDHEN and CDR2 as SYDVKM. Trimming took off 1 base at V and 1 base at J, with 7 bases between the two ends. The CDR3 contains 14 residues. For the CDR3, the DNA is TGTGCCAGCAGTTTATCGGTCCCGAACACTGAAGCTTTCTTT. This encodes CASSLSVPNTEAFF.

The rearrangement uses TRBV25-1 and TRBJ1-1; D gene uncertain. Germline V gene data show CDR1 as MGHDK and CDR2 as SYGVNS. CDR3 length equals 12 residues. V gave up 6 bases and J gave up 2 bases, with 7 bases separating them. In DNA form, the CDR3 reads TGTGCCAGCAGCGGACTAAACACTGAAGCTTTCTTT. Protein sequence: CASSGLNTEAFF.

This chain uses TRBV27 with TRBJ2-5; 11 nucleotides line up with TRBD2. With V trimmed by 4 bases and J by 5 bases, 9 bases remained unmatched. The CDR3 runs 16 residues. From germline, CDR1 is MNHEY and CDR2 SMNVEV (reference sequence). CDR3 in amino acids: CASSSLLAGGGETQYF. DNA for the CDR3: TGTGCCAGCAGTTCGCTTTTAGCGGGAGGGGGGGAGACCCAGTACTTC.

V gene TRBV7-9 combines with J gene TRBJ1-2; D remains unclear. The V gene's germline CDR1 is SEHNR and CDR2 FQNEAQ (reference sequence). The V end was cut by 7 bases, the J end by 2 bases, with 20 bases between. The length of the CDR3 is 16 residues. The CDR3 DNA reads TGTGCCAGCACCCTAGAGACCGTAACTAGGAACTATGGCTACACCTTC. Amino acid sequence: CASTLETVTRNYGYTF.

This chain links TRBV7-9 with TRBJ1-1, with TRBD1 matching over 7 bases. CDR1 SEHNR and CDR2 FQNEAQ come from the germline V gene (reference sequence). CDR3 length equals 15 residues. J was trimmed by 10 bases and V by 0 bases; bases with no gene match: 11. The CDR3, as DNA: TGTGCCAGCAGCTTAGCAGGGACAGAAGGTCAGGCAGCTTTCTTT. Protein sequence: CASSLAGTEGQAAFF.

The chain has TRBV9 and TRBJ2-7; possible D gene TRBD2, 7 bases. The CDR3 consists of 13 residues. The germline CDR1 and CDR2 sequences are SGDLS and YYNGEE. Trimming pared 4 bases from V and 12 bases from J, leaving 20 bases between. The CDR3 coding sequence is TGTGCCAGCAGCCCCGGGGGGCCAGGGGCGACGTACTTC. It specifies CASSPGGPGATYF.

The DNA of the CDR3 is TGTGCCAGCAGTTTACGGCGGGGGGGGGAGGAGACCCAGTACTTC. This translates into CASSLRRGGEETQYF. The V and J genes are TRBV28 and TRBJ2-5; 9 bases agree with TRBD2. The CDR3 length is 15 residues. The germline CDR1 and CDR2 sequences are MDHEN and SYDVKM. With 2 bases clipped from V and 5 bases from J, the junction kept 6 bases outside the gene matches.

This rearrangement joins TRBV5-4 to TRBJ2-2; TRBD1 agrees at 10 bases. V was pared by 3 bases and J by 3 bases, with 2 bases of the junction left unmatched. The CDR3 spans 15 residues. Germline V gene data show CDR1 as SGHNT and CDR2 as YYREEE (reference sequence). As DNA, the CDR3 is TGTGCCAGCAGCTGGGGGACAGGGGACACCGGGGAGCTGTTTTTT. Protein: CASSWGTGDTGELFF.

The chain has TRBV6-6 and TRBJ1-1; tentative D call: TRBD1 (6 bases). Germline CDR1 and CDR2: MNHNY and SVGAGI (reference sequence). This CDR3 comprises 13 residues. V was pared by 4 bases and J by 8 bases, with 14 bases between. This CDR3 is CASSWDTGQEAFF. CDR3 nucleotide sequence: TGTGCCAGCAGTTGGGACACCGGGCAAGAAGCTTTCTTT.

This chain uses TRBV30 with TRBJ2-7; D not resolved. The germline V gene encodes CDR1 GTSNPN and CDR2 SVGIG (reference sequence). Deletions cut 0 bases from V and 2 bases from J, with 14 bases between. This CDR3 is 15 amino acids long. The CDR3 sequence: CAWSVGLPSAYEQYF. CDR3 nucleotide sequence: TGTGCCTGGAGTGTGGGCCTCCCTTCTGCCTACGAGCAGTACTTC. The variable domain in full, with the rest retrieved from reference TRBV30 and TRBJ2-7, is SQTIHQWPATLVQPVGSPLSLECTVEGTSNPNLYWYRQAAGRGLQLLFYSVGIGQISSEVPQNLSASRPQDRQFILSSKKLLLSDSGFYLCAWSVGLPSAYEQYFGPGTRLTVT.

This rearrangement joins TRBV6-1 to TRBJ1-6; no reliable D call. Germline assignment: CDR1 MNHNS and CDR2 SASEGT. The CDR3 runs to 15 residues. Trimming shortened V by 1 base and J by 2 bases, and 6 bases separated the two germline ends. CDR3 amino acids: CASSEEPTYNSPLHF. Here the CDR3 DNA reads TGTGCCAGCAGTGAAGAGCCGACCTATAATTCACCCCTCCACTTT.

This rearrangement joins TRBV19 to TRBJ2-7; the match to TRBD2 covers 12 bases. Germline CDR1 and CDR2: LNHDA and SQIVND (reference sequence). With 6 bases clipped from V and 5 bases from J, the junction kept 8 bases outside the gene matches. This CDR3 is built from 15 residues. This CDR3 reads CASSPASGRDNEQYF. The CDR3 bases are TGTGCCAGTAGCCCCGCTAGCGGGAGGGATAACGAGCAGTACTTC.